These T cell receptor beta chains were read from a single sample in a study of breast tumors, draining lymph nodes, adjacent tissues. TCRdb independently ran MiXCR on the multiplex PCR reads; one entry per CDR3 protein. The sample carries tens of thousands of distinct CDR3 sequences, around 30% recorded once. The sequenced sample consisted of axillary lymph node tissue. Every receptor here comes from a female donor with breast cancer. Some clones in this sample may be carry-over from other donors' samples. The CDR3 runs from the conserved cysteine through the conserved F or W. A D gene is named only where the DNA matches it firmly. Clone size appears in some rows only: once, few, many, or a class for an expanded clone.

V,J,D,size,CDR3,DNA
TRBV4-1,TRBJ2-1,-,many,CASSQDSPPSYNEQFF,TGCGCCAGCAGCCAAGATTCCCCCCCCTCCTACAATGAGCAGTTCTTC
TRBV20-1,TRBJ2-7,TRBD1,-,CSAPRTGTNGQYF,TGCAGTGCTCCCCGGACAGGGACAAATGGGCAGTACTTC
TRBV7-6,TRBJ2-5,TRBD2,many,CASSPGGATSKETQYF,TGTGCCAGCAGCCCCGGGGGGGCAACCTCTAAAGAGACCCAGTACTTC
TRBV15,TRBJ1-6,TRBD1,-,CATSLMSPPTSSDPGQVNSPLHF,TGTGCCACCAGCCTGATGAGCCCTCCTACGAGCAGTGACCCAGGACAGGTAAATTCACCCCTCCACTTT
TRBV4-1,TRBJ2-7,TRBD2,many,CASSQGERERPEQYF,TGCGCCAGCAGCCAAGGAGAGCGGGAGCGGCCCGAGCAGTACTTC
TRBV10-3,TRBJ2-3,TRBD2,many,CAISQTSGRTDTQYF,TGTGCCATCAGCCAGACTAGCGGGAGAACAGATACGCAGTATTTT
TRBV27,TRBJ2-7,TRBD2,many,CASSSRTSGRAWLYEQYF,TGTGCCAGCAGTTCCCGGACTAGCGGGAGGGCCTGGTTATACGAGCAGTACTTC
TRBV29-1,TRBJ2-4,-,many,CSVGERSIQYF,TGCAGCGTTGGGGAAAGAAGCATTCAGTACTTC
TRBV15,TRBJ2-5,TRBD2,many,CATSRDRIAGVETQYF,TGTGCCACCAGCAGAGATAGAATAGCGGGAGTAGAGACCCAGTACTTC
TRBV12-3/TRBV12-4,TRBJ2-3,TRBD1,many,CASSTGTGISDTQYF,TGTGCCAGCAGTACCGGGACAGGGATATCAGATACGCAGTATTTT
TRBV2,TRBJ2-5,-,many,CASERIPGETQYF,TGTGCCAGCGAACGGATCCCCGGGGAGACCCAGTACTTC
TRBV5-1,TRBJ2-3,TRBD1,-,CASSHRDRGRTSTQYF,TGCGCCAGCAGCCACCGGGACAGGGGTCGAACCTCTACGCAGTATTTT
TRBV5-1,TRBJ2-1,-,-,CASSPLVGEQFF,TGCGCCAGCAGCCCGTTGGTGGGGGAGCAGTTCTTC
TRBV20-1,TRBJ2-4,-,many,CSARWGAAKNIQYF,TGCAGTGCGAGGTGGGGAGCAGCCAAAAACATTCAGTACTTC
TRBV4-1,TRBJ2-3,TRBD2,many,CASSQASGSNTQYF,TGCGCCAGCAGCCAAGCTAGCGGCTCGAATACGCAGTATTTT
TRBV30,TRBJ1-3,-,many,CAWSVTGTRNTIYF,TGTGCCTGGAGTGTCACAGGGACCAGGAACACCATATATTTT
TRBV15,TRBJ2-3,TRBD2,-,CASSRDPGLGGTDTQYF,TGTGCCTCCAGCAGAGACCCTGGACTAGGGGGCACAGATACGCAGTATTTT
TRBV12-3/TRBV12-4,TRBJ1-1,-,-,CASSLTGMNTEAFF,TGTGCCAGCAGTTTGACAGGAATGAACACTGAAGCTTTCTTT
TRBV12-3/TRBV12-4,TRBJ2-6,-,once,CASSPIKWGGASVLTF,TGTGCCAGCAGTCCGATTAAATGGGGTGGGGCCAGCGTCCTGACTTTC
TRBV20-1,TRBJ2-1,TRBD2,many,CSAPGTSGGSSYNEQFF,TGCAGTGCTCCCGGGACTAGCGGGGGTAGCTCCTACAATGAGCAGTTCTTC
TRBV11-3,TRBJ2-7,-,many,CASSPGGLWEQYF,TGTGCCAGCAGCCCTGGCGGGCTGTGGGAGCAGTACTTC
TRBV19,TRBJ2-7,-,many,CASSIAVVEGYEQYF,TGTGCCAGTAGTATAGCCGTGGTGGAAGGCTACGAGCAGTACTTC
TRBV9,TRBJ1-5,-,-,CASSGKGSNQPRPF,TGTGCCAGCAGCGGGAAGGGCAGCAATCAGCCCCGGCCGTTT
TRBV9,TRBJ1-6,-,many,CASSVQGSPLHF,TGTGCCAGCAGCGTCCAGGGATCACCCCTCCACTTT